These T cell receptor beta chains were read from a single sample in a study of blood T cell repertoires in COVID-19. TCRdb keeps only in-frame clones here, not all; method: immunoSEQ multiplex PCR. The sample has 250,000 or so clones; roughly 88% are singletons. Sequencing was performed on peripheral blood. The receptor set was obtained from a woman in her thirties with acute or convalescent COVID-19. Both conserved end residues are part of each CDR3. A D gene is named only where the DNA matches it firmly. Size values are once, few and many counts, or a class for expanded clones, and some rows have none.

clone_size: -; d_call: -; j_call: TRBJ1-3; v_call: TRBV11-3; cdr3_aa: CASSSEIGNTIYF; cdr3_nt: TGTGCCAGCAGCAGCGAGATTGGAAACACCATATATTTT
clone_size: -; d_call: -; j_call: TRBJ1-4; v_call: TRBV11-3; cdr3_aa: CASSLGSGQANEKLFF; cdr3_nt: TGTGCCAGCAGCTTAGGTAGCGGACAAGCTAATGAAAAACTGTTTTTT
clone_size: -; d_call: -; j_call: TRBJ2-1; v_call: TRBV4-3; cdr3_aa: CASSQELGAYEQFF; cdr3_nt: TGCGCCAGCAGCCAAGAGCTGGGGGCCTATGAGCAGTTCTTC
clone_size: -; d_call: -; j_call: TRBJ2-1; v_call: TRBV6-5; cdr3_aa: CATYHPDFHNEQFF; cdr3_nt: TGTGCCACTTATCACCCGGACTTTCACAATGAGCAGTTCTTC
clone_size: -; d_call: -; j_call: TRBJ2-1; v_call: TRBV19; cdr3_aa: CASSIVAPHRGYYNEQFF; cdr3_nt: TGTGCCAGTAGTATAGTAGCCCCCCATAGGGGGTACTACAATGAGCAGTTCTTC
clone_size: -; d_call: TRBD1; j_call: TRBJ2-7; v_call: TRBV6-5; cdr3_aa: CASSYSMTGSSYEQYF; cdr3_nt: TGTGCCAGCAGTTATTCCATGACAGGGAGCTCCTACGAGCAGTACTTC
clone_size: -; d_call: -; j_call: TRBJ2-3; v_call: TRBV3-1/TRBV3-2; cdr3_aa: CASSQGPATGSLDTQYF; cdr3_nt: TGTGCCAGCAGCCAGGGCCCCGCGACAGGTAGTTTGGATACGCAGTATTTT
clone_size: -; d_call: -; j_call: TRBJ2-7; v_call: TRBV5-6; cdr3_aa: CASSLTRVYASEQYF; cdr3_nt: TGTGCCAGCAGCTTGACGAGGGTCTACGCTAGCGAGCAGTACTTC
clone_size: few; d_call: TRBD1; j_call: TRBJ2-7; v_call: TRBV9; cdr3_aa: CASSGLPGTGFHEQYF; cdr3_nt: TGTGCCAGCAGCGGACTCCCCGGGACAGGGTTCCACGAGCAGTACTTC
clone_size: -; d_call: -; j_call: TRBJ1-6; v_call: TRBV6-5; cdr3_aa: CASSYYSYNSPLHF; cdr3_nt: TGTGCCAGCAGTTACTACAGCTATAATTCACCCCTCCACTTT
clone_size: -; d_call: TRBD1; j_call: TRBJ1-2; v_call: TRBV12-3/TRBV12-4; cdr3_aa: CASRTLTGGGYTF; cdr3_nt: TGTGCCAGCAGGACACTTACAGGGGGAGGCTACACCTTC
clone_size: -; d_call: TRBD2; j_call: TRBJ2-7; v_call: TRBV13; cdr3_aa: CASSSRREAYEQYF; cdr3_nt: TGTGCCAGCAGCTCGCGGCGGGAGGCCTACGAGCAGTACTTC
clone_size: -; d_call: -; j_call: TRBJ2-1; v_call: TRBV12-5; cdr3_aa: CASGFYSDNEQFF; cdr3_nt: TGTGCTAGTGGTTTTTACAGTGACAATGAGCAGTTCTTC
clone_size: -; d_call: TRBD1; j_call: TRBJ1-2; v_call: TRBV29-1; cdr3_aa: CSAETGQGSSGYTF; cdr3_nt: TGCAGCGCCGAAACGGGACAGGGGTCCTCTGGCTACACCTTC
clone_size: few; d_call: -; j_call: TRBJ1-5; v_call: TRBV3-1/TRBV3-2; cdr3_aa: CASSQDHRYGGNQPQHF; cdr3_nt: TGTGCCAGCAGCCAAGACCACAGGTATGGCGGCAATCAGCCCCAGCATTTT
clone_size: -; d_call: TRBD2; j_call: TRBJ2-7; v_call: TRBV6-5; cdr3_aa: CASNLLAGDGGEQYF; cdr3_nt: TGTGCCAGCAACCTACTAGCGGGAGATGGCGGCGAGCAGTACTTC
clone_size: -; d_call: TRBD2; j_call: TRBJ2-1; v_call: TRBV2; cdr3_aa: CASSDYFGLADNEQFF; cdr3_nt: TGTGCCAGCAGTGACTATTTTGGACTAGCGGACAATGAGCAGTTCTTC
clone_size: once; d_call: -; j_call: TRBJ2-1; v_call: TRBV5-1; cdr3_aa: CASSSTEQFYNEQFF; cdr3_nt: TGCGCCAGCAGCTCGACAGAGCAGTTCTACAATGAGCAGTTCTTC
clone_size: -; d_call: -; j_call: TRBJ1-5; v_call: TRBV18; cdr3_aa: CASSPLQSNQPQHF; cdr3_nt: TGTGCCAGCTCACCGTTGCAGAGCAATCAGCCCCAGCATTTT
clone_size: -; d_call: TRBD1; j_call: TRBJ2-3; v_call: TRBV6-1; cdr3_aa: CASSELDRGTDTQYF; cdr3_nt: TGTGCCAGCAGTGAGCTAGACAGGGGAACAGATACGCAGTATTTT
clone_size: -; d_call: TRBD2; j_call: TRBJ2-1; v_call: TRBV19; cdr3_aa: CASSTGLAGGRSSYNEQFF; cdr3_nt: TGTGCCAGTAGTACCGGACTAGCGGGAGGGAGAAGCTCCTACAATGAGCAGTTCTTC
clone_size: once; d_call: -; j_call: TRBJ2-7; v_call: TRBV6-5; cdr3_aa: CASLEGLSYEQYF; cdr3_nt: TGTGCCAGCCTCGAGGGATTATCCTACGAGCAGTACTTC
clone_size: -; d_call: TRBD2; j_call: TRBJ2-1; v_call: TRBV6-1; cdr3_aa: CASSGSFSGRINEQFF; cdr3_nt: TGTGCCAGCAGTGGTTCCTTTAGCGGGAGAATAAATGAGCAGTTCTTC
clone_size: -; d_call: -; j_call: TRBJ2-3; v_call: TRBV10-3; cdr3_aa: CAISEILADGFNGDSTDTQYF; cdr3_nt: TGTGCCATCAGTGAGATACTAGCCGATGGTTTCAACGGAGATAGCACAGATACGCAGTATTTT
clone_size: -; d_call: TRBD1; j_call: TRBJ2-7; v_call: TRBV6-2/TRBV6-3; cdr3_aa: CASSNGQGYEQYF; cdr3_nt: TGTGCCAGCAGTAACGGACAGGGTTACGAGCAGTACTTC
clone_size: -; d_call: -; j_call: TRBJ2-5; v_call: TRBV6-2/TRBV6-3; cdr3_aa: CASGPVGQYF; cdr3_nt: TGTGCCAGCGGCCCGGTCGGCCAGTACTTC
clone_size: -; d_call: -; j_call: TRBJ2-3; v_call: TRBV4-1; cdr3_aa: CASRLQGADTQYF; cdr3_nt: TGCGCCAGCAGATTACAGGGAGCGGATACGCAGTATTTT